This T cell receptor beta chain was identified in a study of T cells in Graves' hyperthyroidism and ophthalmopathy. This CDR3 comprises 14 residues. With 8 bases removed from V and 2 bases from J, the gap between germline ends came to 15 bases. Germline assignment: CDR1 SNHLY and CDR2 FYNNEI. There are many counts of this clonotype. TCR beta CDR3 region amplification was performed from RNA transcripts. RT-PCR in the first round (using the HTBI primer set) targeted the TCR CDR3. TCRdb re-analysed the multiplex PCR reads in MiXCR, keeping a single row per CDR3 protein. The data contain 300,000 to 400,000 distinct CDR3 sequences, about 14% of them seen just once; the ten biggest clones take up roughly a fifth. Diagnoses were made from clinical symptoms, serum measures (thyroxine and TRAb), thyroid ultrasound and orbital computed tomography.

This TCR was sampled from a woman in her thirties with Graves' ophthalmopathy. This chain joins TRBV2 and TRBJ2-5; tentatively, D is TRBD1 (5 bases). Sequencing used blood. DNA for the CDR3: TGTGCCAGCCTCGCTGCCCGACAGCAAGAGACCCAGTACTTC. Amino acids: CASLAARQQETQYF.